A selection of T cell receptor beta chains follows, all from one sample in a study of vaccination effects on CD4 cells after COVID-19. Which antigens these TCRs recognize remains unknown. The protocol was immunoSEQ multiplex PCR, while the TCRdb copy is restricted to in-frame clones and leaves out a portion. In the table there are tens of thousands of clones, under 80% of which are singletons. This material consisted of CD4+ T cells from PBMCs cultured without peptide, taken after COVID-19 vaccination. The receptor source for this set is a human donor who received a COVID-19 vaccine. The CDR3 runs from the conserved cysteine through the conserved F or W. The D gene is left open where the match is weak. Expanded clones get a size class; other rows say once, few or many, or leave the size out.

size: .; V: TRBV5-1; D: .; J: TRBJ1-3; length: 13; DNA: TGCGCCAGCAGCTCGCCGTCTGGAAACACCATATATTTT; CDR3: CASSSPSGNTIYF
size: once; V: TRBV5-4; D: .; J: TRBJ1-1; length: 15; DNA: TGTGCCAGCAGCTTGGATGGGGGGATACACACTGAAGCTTTCTTT; CDR3: CASSLDGGIHTEAFF
size: once; V: TRBV6-2/TRBV6-3; D: .; J: TRBJ1-1; length: 12; DNA: TGTGCCAGCAGTTACAGGACAGCCGAAGCTTTCTTT; CDR3: CASSYRTAEAFF
size: few; V: TRBV18; D: .; J: TRBJ1-2; length: 12; DNA: TGTGCCAGCTCACCGGGTAACTATGGCTACACCTTC; CDR3: CASSPGNYGYTF
size: .; V: TRBV10-2; D: .; J: TRBJ2-5; length: 13; DNA: TGCGCCAGCATGGTCGCGGAGTCGAAGACCCAGTACTTC; CDR3: CASMVAESKTQYF
size: .; V: TRBV6-2/TRBV6-3; D: .; J: TRBJ1-6; length: 13; DNA: TGTGCCAGCAGTTATCCCTCGACAACCGTCCTCCACTTT; CDR3: CASSYPSTTVLHF
size: .; V: TRBV5-1; D: .; J: TRBJ2-3; length: 14; DNA: TGCGCCAGCAGCTCAATCCCGAGCACAGATACGCAGTATTTT; CDR3: CASSSIPSTDTQYF
size: few; V: TRBV19; D: TRBD1; J: TRBJ2-5; length: 13; DNA: TGTGCCAGTTCAGACAGGGCCCGGGAGACCCAGTACTTC; CDR3: CASSDRARETQYF
size: .; V: TRBV7-2; D: .; J: TRBJ1-2; length: 12; DNA: TGTGCCAGCAGCTTAGCGGTGGGTGGCTACACCTTC; CDR3: CASSLAVGGYTF
size: .; V: TRBV18; D: TRBD1; J: TRBJ2-1; length: 15; DNA: TGTGCCAGCTCACCAGTGGGGACAGGGTTTTATGAGCAGTTCTTC; CDR3: CASSPVGTGFYEQFF
size: once; V: TRBV12-5; D: TRBD2; J: TRBJ2-5; length: 14; DNA: TGTGCTAGTGCCCAGCGGGGGCCCCGGGAGACCCAGTACTTC; CDR3: CASAQRGPRETQYF
size: .; V: TRBV18; D: .; J: TRBJ2-2; length: 16; DNA: TGTGCCAGCTCACCACCCCGGACAGTCGGCACCGGGGAGCTGTTTTTT; CDR3: CASSPPRTVGTGELFF
size: few; V: TRBV5-4; D: .; J: TRBJ1-1; length: 14; DNA: TGTGCCAGCTCCCTGGCGGGCATGAACACTGAAGCTTTCTTT; CDR3: CASSLAGMNTEAFF
size: .; V: TRBV3-1/TRBV3-2; D: .; J: TRBJ2-3; length: 14; DNA: TGTGCCAGCAGCCAAGAGGGGGTCACAGATACGCAGTATTTT; CDR3: CASSQEGVTDTQYF
size: .; V: TRBV7-8; D: .; J: TRBJ1-2; length: 16; DNA: TGTGCCAGCAGCTCCGAGGGCGGCAACGCTAACTATGGCTACACCTTC; CDR3: CASSSEGGNANYGYTF
size: .; V: TRBV5-1; D: .; J: TRBJ2-3; length: 14; DNA: TGCGCCAGCAGCTTGACGACCAGCACAGATACGCAGTATTTT; CDR3: CASSLTTSTDTQYF
size: .; V: TRBV6-2/TRBV6-3; D: .; J: TRBJ1-3; length: 14; DNA: TGTGCCAGCAGTTACGGCAGCTCTGGAAACACCATATATTTT; CDR3: CASSYGSSGNTIYF
size: .; V: TRBV6-6; D: TRBD1; J: TRBJ1-1; length: 15; DNA: TGTGCCAGCAGCTACGATATGGACAGGACGGGTGAAGCTTTCTTT; CDR3: CASSYDMDRTGEAFF
size: few; V: TRBV7-2; D: TRBD1; J: TRBJ1-1; length: 14; DNA: TGTGCCAGCAGCCCAGACAGGGGCGGAACTGAAGCTTTCTTT; CDR3: CASSPDRGGTEAFF
size: .; V: TRBV28; D: .; J: TRBJ1-5; length: 16; DNA: TGTGCCAGCAGTTTATACAGGGTGGATCGCAATCAGCCCCAGCATTTT; CDR3: CASSLYRVDRNQPQHF
size: .; V: TRBV28; D: TRBD1; J: TRBJ1-2; length: 12; DNA: TGTGCCAACTACAGGGGAAACTATGGCTACACCTTC; CDR3: CANYRGNYGYTF
size: .; V: TRBV24-1; D: .; J: TRBJ1-2; length: 14; DNA: TGTGCCACCAGTGATACGGGACGGATCTATGGCTACACCTTC; CDR3: CATSDTGRIYGYTF
size: .; V: TRBV6-1; D: .; J: TRBJ2-3; length: 15; DNA: TGTGCCAGCAGTGAAGTGGTCCTCCCTTCCACCCCGCAGTATTTT; CDR3: CASSEVVLPSTPQYF
size: once; V: TRBV7-2; D: TRBD1; J: TRBJ2-5; length: 17; DNA: TGTGCCAGCAGCTTAGTAGCCCGGACAGGGTCAGGAGAGACCCAGTACTTC; CDR3: CASSLVARTGSGETQYF
size: .; V: TRBV7-9; D: TRBD1; J: TRBJ2-5; length: 17; DNA: TGTGCCAGCAGTTACCGGGACAGCCCACTTCCAGGGGAGACCCAGTACTTC; CDR3: CASSYRDSPLPGETQYF
size: .; V: TRBV6-5; D: .; J: TRBJ2-2; length: 14; DNA: TGTGCCAGCATACAGAGTTTGAACACCGGGGAGCTGTTTTTT; CDR3: CASIQSLNTGELFF
size: .; V: TRBV25-1; D: .; J: TRBJ2-2; length: 13; DNA: TGTGCCAGCAGTGCTAGCAACACCGGGGAGCTGTTTTTT; CDR3: CASSASNTGELFF
size: few; V: TRBV5-6; D: .; J: TRBJ1-4; length: 15; DNA: TGTGCCAGCAGTCAAGTAGGGGCAACTAATGAAAAACTGTTTTTT; CDR3: CASSQVGATNEKLFF
size: .; V: TRBV6-5; D: TRBD1; J: TRBJ1-2; length: 15; DNA: TGTGCCACCCGGGGGGACAGGGCCCTAAACTATGGCTACACCTTC; CDR3: CATRGDRALNYGYTF
size: .; V: TRBV10-3; D: .; J: TRBJ1-6; length: 13; DNA: TGTGCCATCAGTGAGGACAGCAGAAAAATCCTCCACTTT; CDR3: CAISEDSRKILHF
size: .; V: TRBV6-5; D: TRBD2; J: TRBJ2-2; length: 15; DNA: TGTGCCAGCAGTTACGGCGGGGGGATCACCGGGGAGCTGTTTTTT; CDR3: CASSYGGGITGELFF
size: medium-sized; V: TRBV2; D: .; J: TRBJ1-1; length: 16; DNA: TGTGCCAGCAGTGACCCACGACAGAAGATGAACACTGAAGCTTTCTTT; CDR3: CASSDPRQKMNTEAFF
size: .; V: TRBV18; D: .; J: TRBJ1-1; length: 13; DNA: TGTGCCAGCTCAGATGCAGGCAACACTGAAGCTTTCTTT; CDR3: CASSDAGNTEAFF
size: .; V: TRBV9; D: .; J: TRBJ2-3; length: 16; DNA: TGTGCCAGCAGCGTAGGGCCCAATATAGCGGCAGATACGCAGTATTTT; CDR3: CASSVGPNIAADTQYF
size: few; V: TRBV5-4; D: TRBD1; J: TRBJ1-6; length: 15; DNA: TGTGCCAGCAGCAAAAAGGACAGGGGTAATTCACCCCTCCACTTT; CDR3: CASSKKDRGNSPLHF
size: .; V: TRBV4-1; D: .; J: TRBJ2-3; length: 14; DNA: TGCGCCAGCAGCTGGCGACCTAGCAGCGATACGCAGTATTTT; CDR3: CASSWRPSSDTQYF
size: .; V: TRBV9; D: .; J: TRBJ2-3; length: 13; DNA: TGTGCCAGCACCGCTGGGGCCCCAGATACGCAGTATTTT; CDR3: CASTAGAPDTQYF
size: .; V: TRBV6-5; D: TRBD1; J: TRBJ2-5; length: 13; DNA: TGTGCCAGCAGCCGGACAGGGAAGGAGACCCAGTACTTC; CDR3: CASSRTGKETQYF
size: .; V: TRBV28; D: .; J: TRBJ1-5; length: 12; DNA: TGTGCCAGCAACTTACAGGGACGGCCCCAGCATTTT; CDR3: CASNLQGRPQHF
size: .; V: TRBV27; D: .; J: TRBJ2-2; length: 18; DNA: TGTGCCAGCAGTCTTGGGTGGGGGCCCCAGGAGAACACCGGGGAGCTGTTTTTT; CDR3: CASSLGWGPQENTGELFF